This TCR beta chain was observed in a study of blood T cell repertoires in COVID-19. Study-wide context: Samples came from the United States, Italy and Spain, spanning acute and convalescent COVID-19. Nucleic acid was either cDNA or gDNA, and it came from T cells, B-cell-depleted T cells, or PBMCs.

Profiled with immunoSEQ multiplex PCR; TCRdb holds only in-frame clones, not every one. Of roughly 250,000 clones listed, about 80% are singletons. The V and J ends lost 6 bases and 5 bases respectively, with 23 bases between them. Germline V gene lookup returns CDR1 SGHTA and CDR2 FQGNSA. The CDR3 runs to 16 residues. The sequencing input was peripheral blood. The genes are TRBV7-2 and TRBJ2-7; maybe TRBD2 (6 bases). The sequence was collected from a woman older than 75 with acute or convalescent COVID-19. Written as DNA, the CDR3 is TGTGCCAGCAGGTCCCCCCGGGCGGGACTTAACAACGAGCAGTACTTC. Its protein product is CASRSPRAGLNNEQYF.